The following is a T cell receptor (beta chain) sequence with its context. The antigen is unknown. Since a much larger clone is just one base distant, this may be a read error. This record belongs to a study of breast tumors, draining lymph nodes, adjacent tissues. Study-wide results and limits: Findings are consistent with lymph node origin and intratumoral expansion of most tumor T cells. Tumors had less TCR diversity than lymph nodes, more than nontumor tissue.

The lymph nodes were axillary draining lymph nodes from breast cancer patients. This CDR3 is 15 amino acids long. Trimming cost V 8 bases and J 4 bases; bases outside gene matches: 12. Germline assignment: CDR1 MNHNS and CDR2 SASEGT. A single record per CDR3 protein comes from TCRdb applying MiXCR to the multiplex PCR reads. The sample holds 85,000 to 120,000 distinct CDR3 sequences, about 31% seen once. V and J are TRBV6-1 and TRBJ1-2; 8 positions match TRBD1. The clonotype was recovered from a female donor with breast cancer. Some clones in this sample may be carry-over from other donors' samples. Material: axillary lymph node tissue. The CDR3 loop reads CASDRDRTLGYGYTF. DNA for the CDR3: TGTGCCAGCGACCGGGACAGGACACTAGGCTATGGCTACACCTTC.